One and the same sample provided the 25 T cell receptor beta chains below, sequenced in a study of T cells in Graves' hyperthyroidism and ophthalmopathy. What was amplified from RNA transcripts were TCR beta CDR3 regions. HTBI primers were employed in a first-round RT-PCR of the TCR CDR3. TCRdb re-derived calls from the multiplex PCR reads in MiXCR, one entry per CDR3 protein. Altogether around 580,000 distinct CDR3 sequences are present, 15% to 20% being singletons, with the ten largest covering under 20%. The source material was blood. The source is a woman aged 18-29 years with Graves' hyperthyroidism.

This clonotype was detected only a few times. This chain connects TRBV6-2 or TRBV6-3 to TRBJ2-5; 9 nucleotides agree with TRBD2. Trimming cost V 8 bases and J 4 bases; bases outside gene matches: 11. Germline V gene sequence: CDR1 MNHEY, CDR2 SVGEGT. The CDR3 covers 15 residues. The CDR3 loop is CASRASAGGRETQYF. The CDR3 DNA is TGTGCCAGCCGCGCTTCAGCGGGGGGAAGAGAGACCCAGTACTTC.

The CDR3 reads CSARGGGGVNSPLHF. The CDR3, as DNA: TGCAGTGCTAGAGGGGGGGGGGGCGTGAATTCACCCCTCCACTTT. The chain couples TRBV20-1 to TRBJ1-6; D might be TRBD1 (6 bases). In germline, CDR1 is DFQATT, CDR2 SNEGSKA (reference sequence). This CDR3 is 15 amino acids long. Trimming shortened V by 1 base and J by 7 bases, and 14 bases separated the two germline ends.

There are many counts of this clonotype. This chain links TRBV20-1 with TRBJ1-1; no clear D. Germline values: CDR1 DFQATT, CDR2 SNEGSKA (reference sequence). The CDR3 runs 17 residues. Trimming took off 3 bases at V and 1 base at J, with 21 bases between the two ends. CDR3 nucleotide sequence: TGCAGTGCTAGGGGTTGGGTCGGCACATTTACGAACACTGAAGCTTTCTTT. Amino acids: CSARGWVGTFTNTEAFF.

This clonotype was recorded many times. V usage is TRBV12-3 or TRBV12-4 and J usage is TRBJ1-1; D is unclear. The CDR3 runs to 13 residues. The V end lost 10 bases, the J end lost 1 base, and 13 bases lay between the germline ends. The chain's CDR3 is CATDGPGNTEAFF. CDR3 coding DNA: TGTGCCACCGATGGGCCAGGGAACACTGAAGCTTTCTTT.

There are many counts of this clonotype. The chain joins TRBV27 to TRBJ1-1, with D uncertain. Germline CDR1 MNHEY, CDR2 SMNVEV (reference sequence). V was cut by 6 bases and J by 3 bases, with 14 bases left in between. The CDR3 has 14 amino acids. Here the CDR3 reads CASRRPYGYTEAFF. CDR3 nucleotides: TGTGCCAGCAGACGGCCATACGGGTACACTGAAGCTTTCTTT.

This clonotype was counted ten times or more. This chain links TRBV20-1 with TRBJ2-1; 10 positions agree with TRBD2. The V and J ends lost 6 bases and 6 bases, in that order; junction bases with no gene match: 5. The V gene's germline CDR1 is DFQATT and CDR2 SNEGSKA (reference sequence). The CDR3 has 13 residues. CDR3 sequence reads: CSAASGGFNEQFF. The CDR3, as DNA: TGCAGTGCGGCTAGCGGGGGTTTCAATGAGCAGTTCTTC.

This clonotype was detected ten times or more. This sequence joins TRBV3-1 and TRBJ2-7, with D uncertain. The germline V gene encodes CDR1 LGHDT and CDR2 YNNKEL (reference sequence). This CDR3 spans 12 amino acids. V was clipped by 1 base and J by 3 bases, with 4 bases between them. This CDR3 is CASSQGYYEQYF. DNA of the CDR3: TGTGCCAGCAGCCAAGGGTACTACGAGCAGTACTTC.

The CDR3 sequence is CASNSGWDQPQHF. CDR3 in DNA: TGTGCCAGCAACTCTGGGTGGGATCAGCCCCAGCATTTT. The rearrangement links TRBV14 to TRBJ1-5; no clear D gene. The CDR3 consists of 13 residues. Germline CDR1 SGHDN, CDR2 FVKESK. V gave up 7 bases and J gave up 5 bases, with 12 bases separating them.

This clonotype was found a few times. The chain recombines TRBV11-2 with TRBJ2-5; TRBD2 is a possible D gene (6 bases). Germline V CDR1 and CDR2: SGHAT, FQNNGV. The CDR3 has 15 residues. The V gene lost 7 bases and the J gene lost 5 bases, with 20 bases spanning the gap. The DNA of the CDR3 is TGTGCCAGCACCCCAGGGAGGTGGGGAGAGGAGACCCAGTACTTC. This translates into CASTPGRWGEETQYF.

This clonotype has at least ten counts. This chain connects TRBV29-1 to TRBJ2-7, with 7 bases that match TRBD1. The V and J ends lost 4 bases and 0 bases, in that order; junction bases with no gene match: 6. The germline V gene has CDR1 SQVTM and CDR2 ANQGSEA. The CDR3 runs 14 residues. CDR3 protein: CSVVGTANSYEQYF. In DNA form, the CDR3 reads TGCAGCGTTGTAGGGACAGCGAACTCCTACGAGCAGTACTTC.

This clonotype occurred many times. The chain links TRBV12-3 or TRBV12-4 to TRBJ1-5, with D unresolved. V was trimmed by 7 bases and J by 0 bases, leaving 13 bases between them. This CDR3 comprises 15 residues. The CDR3 is CASTFTLSSNQPQHF. The CDR3 nucleotides read TGTGCCAGCACCTTTACGCTGAGTAGCAATCAGCCCCAGCATTTT.

A few counts support this clonotype. This clone may be a read error of a much larger clone one base away. The chain combines TRBV2 with TRBJ2-4; D may correspond to TRBD1 or TRBD2 (9 bases each). The germline V gene encodes CDR1 SNHLY and CDR2 FYNNEI. The CDR3 is 17 residues long. CDR3 nucleotide sequence: TGTGCCAGCAGTAGGACAGGGGAGGCTAGCGGGATGTACATTCGGTACTTC. Translated, it gives CASSRTGEASGMYIRYF.

With respect to this clonotype: Mismatch with germline at one junction end may stem from a read error. The CDR3 loop is CASSESVPSGTHLSYERYF. The CDR3 coding sequence is TGTGCCAGCAGTGAATCCGTCCCTAGCGGGACCCATCTCTCCTACGAGCGGTACTTC. This chain uses TRBV25-1 with TRBJ2-7, with 9 bases aligning to TRBD2. The CDR3 consists of 19 residues. Germline assignment: CDR1 MGHDK and CDR2 SYGVNS.

This clonotype was seen only a few times. This chain connects TRBV2 to TRBJ2-7, with TRBD2 matching over 9 bases. V lost 5 bases to trimming and J lost 2 bases; unmatched junction nucleotides: 10. The CDR3 consists of 16 residues. Germline V gene sequence: CDR1 SNHLY, CDR2 FYNNEI. The CDR3, as DNA: TGTGCCAGCAGTTCCGCGGGGGGGGCGGCCCCCTACGAGCAGTACTTC. Its protein is CASSSAGGAAPYEQYF.

Many counts were recorded for this clonotype. V is TRBV12-5 and J is TRBJ2-1; no firm D call. The CDR3 runs 13 residues. The V gene lost 0 bases and the J gene lost 5 bases, with 5 bases spanning the gap. Germline CDR1 and CDR2: LGHNT and FRNRAP. CDR3 in DNA: TGTGCTAGTGGTTTGGTCGAAAACAATGAGCAGTTCTTC. Amino acids: CASGLVENNEQFF.

This clonotype was observed a handful of times. The chain's CDR3 is CASTRQAEQFF. In nucleotides, the CDR3 is TGTGCCAGTACCCGACAGGCCGAGCAGTTCTTC. V gene TRBV19 combines with J gene TRBJ2-1; tentative D call: TRBD1 (6 bases). Germline values: CDR1 LNHDA, CDR2 SQIVND (reference sequence). Trimming stripped 7 bases from V and 10 bases from J, with 11 bases between. This CDR3 spans 11 amino acids.

This clonotype showed up many times. CDR3 sequence: CASSFRDRGQTEAFF. The CDR3 DNA is TGTGCCAGCAGCTTCCGGGACAGGGGGCAAACTGAAGCTTTCTTT. This chain links TRBV7-6 with TRBJ1-1; TRBD1 aligns across 12 bases. The V segment lost 3 bases and the J segment 5 bases; nucleotides outside the gene matches: 4. This CDR3 is 15 amino acids long. CDR1 SGHVS and CDR2 FNYEAQ come from the germline V gene.

The chain is built from TRBV25-1 and TRBJ1-4; no firm D call. CDR1 and CDR2 from the germline V gene are MGHDK and SYGVNS. The CDR3 contains 14 residues. Trimming took 4 bases from V and 4 from J, leaving 10 bases between them. The CDR3 DNA follows: TGTGCCAGCAGTGTTCCGGGGAGTAATGAAAAACTGTTTTTT. This gives the protein CASSVPGSNEKLFF.

The chain uses TRBV19 and TRBJ1-2; D remains ambiguous. The CDR3 runs to 14 residues. The ends were cut back, 2 bases at V and 3 bases at J, with 10 bases in the middle. The V gene's germline CDR1 is LNHDA and CDR2 SQIVND (reference sequence). CDR3 loop: CASSITAEDYGYTF. The DNA of the CDR3 is TGTGCCAGTAGTATAACCGCCGAGGACTATGGCTACACCTTC.

V is TRBV19 and J is TRBJ2-7; TRBD1 is a possible D gene (5 bases). CDR1 is LNHDA and CDR2 is SQIVND in the germline V gene (reference sequence). V lost 2 bases and J lost 2, with 13 bases in between. The CDR3 is made up of 15 amino acids. Written as DNA, the CDR3 is TGTGCCAGTAGTATAAGTTCCCAGGGCCCCTACGAGCAGTACTTC. Translating it yields CASSISSQGPYEQYF.

This clonotype has more than one count but fewer than ten. At one boundary the junction diverges from the germline segment, which might be a read error. The chain recombines TRBV27 with TRBJ1-2, with TRBD1 identical over 10 bases. The CDR3 has 13 amino acids. CDR1 is MNHEY, CDR2 SMNVEV, per germline (reference sequence). This chain's CDR3 is CASGFRQGAGYTF. The CDR3 nucleotides read TGTGCCAGCGGTTTCCGACAGGGGGCTGGCTACACCTTC.

This clonotype has only a few counts. The chain recombines TRBV5-1 with TRBJ2-1; 9 positions match TRBD1. Germline V CDR1 and CDR2: SGHRS, YFSETQ. J lost 2 bases, V lost 4 bases, and 13 bases had no gene match. CDR3 length equals 18 residues. The CDR3 DNA is TGCGCCAGCAGCATCGGGACAGGGAAACTACGAACCTACAATGAGCAGTTCTTC. Translated: CASSIGTGKLRTYNEQFF.

The chain recombines TRBV7-2 with TRBJ2-1, with D uncertain. V shed 4 bases and J shed 5 bases, with 21 bases lying between them. CDR1 and CDR2 (germline): SGHTA, FQGNSA. There are 17 residues in the CDR3. The CDR3 is CASSSRVFWRKNNEQFF. As DNA, the CDR3 is TGTGCCAGCAGCTCAAGGGTTTTCTGGCGGAAAAACAATGAGCAGTTCTTC.

As for this clonotype: A read error is possible here, since a much larger clone lies one base away. V usage is TRBV7-9 and J usage is TRBJ1-1; no clear D gene. The CDR3 length is 15 residues. Germline loops: CDR1 SEHNR, CDR2 FQNEAQ (reference sequence). The DNA for the CDR3 is TGTGCCAGCAGCTATCAGACGGTTATGAACACTGAAGTTTTCTTT. Encoded protein: CASSYQTVMNTEVFF. Using reference TRBV7-9 and TRBJ1-1 for the parts outside the CDR3, the full variable domain is DTGVSQNPRHKITKRGQNVTFRCDPISEHNRLYWYRQTLGQGPEFLTYFQNEAQLEKSRLLSDRFSAERPKGSFSTLEIQRTEQGDSAMYLCASSYQTVMNTEVFFGQGTRLTVV.

Only a few counts were recorded for this clonotype. The chain recombines TRBV20-1 with TRBJ1-5; TRBD1 agrees at 9 bases. After removal of 6 bases from V and 3 bases from J, the junction contained 9 bases not matched to a gene. The CDR3 has 15 residues. Germline V gene lookup returns CDR1 DFQATT and CDR2 SNEGSKA (reference sequence). This CDR3 is CSAPPGQGINQPQHF. As DNA, the CDR3 is TGCAGTGCCCCACCGGGACAGGGAATCAATCAGCCCCAGCATTTT.